The 24 T cell receptor beta chains reported below all come from one sample, sequenced in a study of technical replicates of blood from several donors. Method: immunoSEQ multiplex PCR; TCRdb's copy keeps in-frame clones and lacks some. The data hold 65,000 to 95,000 clones, with approximately 97% observed a single time. Sequenced sample: T cells isolated from PBMCs. All receptors derive from a human donor in good health.

The chain carries TRBV7-6 and TRBJ2-3; TRBD1 matches 7 bases. J gave up 6 bases and V 5 bases, and 8 bases lay outside the gene matches. Germline CDR1 SGHVS, CDR2 FNYEAQ. CDR3 length: 14 residues. Written as DNA, the CDR3 is TGTGCCAGCAGCGCCACATCCAGGGGGGATACGCAGTATTTT. This encodes CASSATSRGDTQYF.

The rearrangement links TRBV15 to TRBJ1-1; D remains ambiguous. Trimming left V 3 bases short and J 3 bases short, with 11 bases between. This CDR3 has 14 amino acids. Germline loops: CDR1 LNHNV, CDR2 YYDKDF (reference sequence). This CDR3 is CATSRRGPHTEAFF. CDR3 coding DNA: TGTGCCACCAGCAGGAGAGGGCCCCACACTGAAGCTTTCTTT.

The gene calls are TRBV7-6 and TRBJ2-2; 9 bases map to TRBD2. Per the germline V gene, CDR1 is SGHVS and CDR2 is FNYEAQ. CDR3 size: 17 residues. After removal of 5 bases from V and 5 bases from J, the junction contained 12 bases not matched to a gene. CDR3 in DNA: TGTGCCAGCAGCCTAAACGTGGGACTAGCAGCTACCGGGGAGCTGTTTTTT. Amino acid sequence: CASSLNVGLAATGELFF.

V is TRBV9 and J is TRBJ1-5; 8 bases are a match to TRBD1. The CDR3 spans 16 residues. The germline V gene encodes CDR1 SGDLS and CDR2 YYNGEE. With V trimmed by 3 bases and J by 7 bases, 12 bases remained unmatched. In DNA, the CDR3 is TGTGCCAGCAGCGGAACGATGGACAGGGACGACCAGCCCCAGCATTTT. Its protein is CASSGTMDRDDQPQHF.

The gene calls are TRBV27 and TRBJ1-4; 9 positions match TRBD1. J lost 8 bases, V lost 6 bases, and 10 bases had no gene match. Germline V gene lookup returns CDR1 MNHEY and CDR2 SMNVEV (reference sequence). There are 15 residues in the CDR3. The CDR3 DNA reads as TGTGCCAGCAGCTCTACTGGACAGGGGTACGAAAAACTGTTTTTT. This encodes CASSSTGQGYEKLFF.

V gene TRBV6-1 combines with J gene TRBJ2-1; TRBD2 might be the D (5 bases). CDR1 is MNHNS and CDR2 is SASEGT in the germline V gene. V gave up 6 bases and J gave up 8 bases, with 20 bases separating them. The CDR3 sequence is 15 residues long. The CDR3, as DNA: TGTGCCAGCAGGGGAGTGACCCGGAACAGCGATGAGCAGTTCTTC. This gives the protein CASRGVTRNSDEQFF.

The chain recombines TRBV7-2 with TRBJ2-7; a possible D gene is TRBD1 (5 bases). Germline-derived CDR1 and CDR2 are SGHTA and FQGNSA. Trimming pared 6 bases from V and 2 bases from J, leaving 17 bases between. CDR3 length: 15 amino acids. The CDR3: CASSQTVPKTYEQYF. CDR3 nucleotides: TGTGCCAGCAGTCAGACAGTCCCGAAGACCTACGAGCAGTACTTC.

V is TRBV5-4 and J is TRBJ2-2; the D gene is possibly TRBD2 (7 bases). V dropped 2 bases and J dropped 4 bases, with 12 bases sitting between them. Per germline, CDR1 SGHNT and CDR2 YYREEE (reference sequence). The CDR3 is made up of 15 amino acids. CDR3 sequence (DNA): TGTGCCAGCAGCTTCGGGGGGCGTCGCACCGGGGAGCTGTTTTTT. It is translated as CASSFGGRRTGELFF.

This clone was recorded only once. The chain combines TRBV6-6 with TRBJ2-1, with 11 bases matching TRBD1. J lost 4 bases, V lost 4 bases, and 0 bases had no gene match. Looked up from germline, CDR1 is MNHNY and CDR2 is SVGAGI (reference sequence). The CDR3 spans 14 residues. CDR3 sequence: CASSWDRGYNEQFF. The CDR3 nucleotides read TGTGCCAGCAGTTGGGACAGGGGGTACAATGAGCAGTTCTTC.

This clone was counted a single time. This rearrangement joins TRBV5-1 to TRBJ2-2, with TRBD1 matching over 10 bases. The V and J ends lost 0 bases and 5 bases, in that order; junction bases with no gene match: 10. CDR3 length: 18 amino acids. Germline assignment: CDR1 SGHRS and CDR2 YFSETQ. CDR3 region: CASSLASQDRGRTGELFF. The CDR3 nucleotides are TGCGCCAGCAGCTTGGCCTCTCAGGACAGGGGGAGAACCGGGGAGCTGTTTTTT.

This chain links TRBV25-1 with TRBJ2-7; D might be TRBD1 (5 bases). The CDR3 has 15 residues. The V end was cut by 1 base, the J end by 0 bases, with 10 bases between. In germline, CDR1 is MGHDK, CDR2 SYGVNS. CDR3 DNA sequence: TGTGCCAGCAGTGAATCTCGGACATCCTCCTACGAGCAGTACTTC. Translating gives CASSESRTSSYEQYF.

CDR3 sequence: CASSRRVAYEQYF. In nucleotides, the CDR3 is TGTGCCAGCAGCCGCCGGGTAGCCTACGAGCAGTACTTC. The V gene is TRBV7-2, the J gene TRBJ2-7; D is unresolved. The CDR3 totals 13 residues. V was clipped by 5 bases and J by 2 bases, with 10 bases between them. In germline, CDR1 is SGHTA, CDR2 FQGNSA.

This chain links TRBV4-1 with TRBJ2-3, with a tentative D call TRBD1 (6 bases). The CDR3 consists of 16 residues. Trimming shortened V by 1 base and J by 0 bases, and 11 bases separated the two germline ends. CDR1 is MGHRA, CDR2 YSYEKL, per germline. CDR3 sequence reads: CASSQGHRASTDTQYF. CDR3 DNA sequence: TGCGCCAGCAGCCAAGGCCACAGGGCTAGCACAGATACGCAGTATTTT.

The DNA of the CDR3 is TGTGCCAGCAGCTTGTTTATGTCACAGCTCTCCTACGAGCAGTACTTC. Translated: CASSLFMSQLSYEQYF. The rearrangement uses TRBV11-2 and TRBJ2-7, with unresolved D. V dropped 3 bases and J dropped 0 bases, with 15 bases sitting between them. From germline, CDR1 is SGHAT and CDR2 FQNNGV. The CDR3 length is 16 residues.

The rearrangement joins TRBV5-1 to TRBJ2-7; 7 bases align to TRBD1. Germline V gene data show CDR1 as SGHRS and CDR2 as YFSETQ. The CDR3 contains 14 residues. The V gene end was trimmed by 4 bases and the J gene end by 2 bases; junction bases not matched to a gene: 6. CDR3 sequence (DNA): TGCGCCAGCAGCCTAGGGACAGTGCCCTACGAGCAGTACTTC. Translation gives CASSLGTVPYEQYF.

This clone was observed a few times. CDR3 protein: CASSLGSSGQETQYF. As DNA, the CDR3 is TGTGCCAGCAGCTTAGGATCTAGCGGACAAGAGACCCAGTACTTC. The rearrangement uses TRBV7-6 and TRBJ2-5, with 7 bases aligning to TRBD2. This CDR3 is 15 amino acids long. With V trimmed by 1 base and J by 2 bases, 4 bases remained unmatched. Germline-derived CDR1 and CDR2 are SGHVS and FNYEAQ.

The V and J genes are TRBV7-9 and TRBJ2-7; 8 bases agree with TRBD1. The CDR3 has 16 residues. J gave up 2 bases and V 6 bases, and 12 bases lay outside the gene matches. Germline lookup yields CDR1 SEHNR and CDR2 FQNEAQ (reference sequence). The CDR3 DNA sequence: TGTGCCAGCAGTCCTTCGCCGGGACAGGTCGCCTACGAGCAGTACTTC. This gives the protein CASSPSPGQVAYEQYF.

In its sample, this clone ranks as medium-sized. The genes are TRBV6-5 and TRBJ2-7, with 10 bases lining up with TRBD1. CDR3 size: 15 residues. V lost 0 bases and J lost 4; bases outside the gene matches: 3. Germline values: CDR1 MNHEY, CDR2 SVGAGI. CDR3 sequence (DNA): TGTGCCAGCAGTTACTCTTGGGGACAGGGGTACGAGCAGTACTTC. This sequence encodes CASSYSWGQGYEQYF.

The rearrangement joins TRBV2 to TRBJ2-7, with D possibly TRBD2 on 6 matching bases. The CDR3 is 18 residues long. Between the trimmed V and J ends, which lost 3 bases and 5 bases, there was a span of 26 bases. The germline V gene encodes CDR1 SNHLY and CDR2 FYNNEI. This chain's CDR3 is CASSDVRDWSGRGDEQYF. CDR3 DNA sequence: TGTGCCAGCAGTGACGTGCGGGATTGGTCGGGACGTGGGGACGAGCAGTACTTC.

CDR3 in amino acids: CASSQAVTGNNEQFF. The DNA for the CDR3 is TGCGCCAGCAGCCAAGCTGTTACGGGGAATAATGAGCAGTTCTTC. V gene TRBV4-1 combines with J gene TRBJ2-1; weak D call: TRBD2 (5 bases). Germline V gene sequence: CDR1 MGHRA, CDR2 YSYEKL. The CDR3 contains 15 residues. Trimming took off 1 base at V and 7 bases at J, with 14 bases between the two ends.

The chain has TRBV15 and TRBJ2-1, with 7 nucleotides matching TRBD2. The CDR3 covers 13 residues. With V trimmed by 1 base and J by 8 bases, 2 bases remained unmatched. Germline V gives CDR1 LNHNV, CDR2 YYDKDF (reference sequence). CDR3 protein: CATSRAGGDEQFF. The CDR3 DNA sequence: TGTGCCACCAGCAGAGCGGGGGGAGATGAGCAGTTCTTC.

This clone appeared a few times. The rearrangement joins TRBV11-3 to TRBJ2-5, with D perhaps matching TRBD1 (5 bases). V dropped 5 bases and J dropped 2 bases, with 12 bases sitting between them. Germline CDR1 is SGHNT and CDR2 is YENEEA. The CDR3 contains 14 residues. CDR3 sequence reads: CASSPDSGQETQYF. The DNA for the CDR3 is TGTGCCAGCAGCCCTGACTCAGGGCAAGAGACCCAGTACTTC.

The chain uses TRBV9 and TRBJ2-3; D may be TRBD2 (6 bases). Per germline, CDR1 SGDLS and CDR2 YYNGEE. V lost 0 bases and J lost 9, with 17 bases in between. This CDR3 has 15 amino acids. The CDR3 DNA follows: TGTGCCAGCAGCGTAGAGGGACGCGGAGGGGAGACGCAGTATTTT. It yields the protein CASSVEGRGGETQYF.

The gene calls are TRBV9 and TRBJ2-5, with no clear D. CDR1 and CDR2 from the germline V gene are SGDLS and YYNGEE. The CDR3 extends over 13 amino acids. Trimming pared 2 bases from V and 2 bases from J, leaving 7 bases between. The CDR3 coding sequence is TGTGCCAGCAGCGTCTCGGGTCAAGAGACCCAGTACTTC. This codes for CASSVSGQETQYF.